This T cell receptor (beta chain) was profiled in a study of blood T cell repertoires in COVID-19. Study details: Whether acute or convalescent, the COVID-19 samples came from the United States, Italy and Spain. T cells, B-cell-depleted T cells, or PBMCs supplied cDNA or gDNA.

Authors' processing steps: Amplification with reference gene primers provided the estimates of nucleated cell counts. The assay was immunoSEQ multiplex PCR, and TCRdb's table has in-frame clones only and misses some. D and trimming were read from the DNA, whereas the V and J calls and clone size are those reported in that table. The top ten clones hold around 5% of a sample with over 85,000 clones, around 86% of them seen once. This CDR3 has 13 amino acids. Trimming cost V 7 bases and J 4 bases, with 11 bases left between them. Germline V gives CDR1 MNHEY, CDR2 SVGAGI. The V gene is TRBV6-5, the J gene TRBJ2-1, with a possible D match to TRBD1 (5 bases). The TCR comes from a woman older than 75 with acute or convalescent COVID-19. Specimen: peripheral blood. This CDR3 is CASIGGQYNEQFF. The DNA for the CDR3 is TGTGCCAGCATTGGCGGACAATACAATGAGCAGTTCTTC.